This TCR beta chain was recorded in a study of T-cell memory formation after mild COVID-19. Researchers used 5'RACE with constant-segment primers to make TCR alpha and TCR beta cDNA libraries that carry sample barcodes and UMIs. MiXCR, run by TCRdb on the 5' RACE reads, gives a single entry per CDR3 protein. Of about 430,000 distinct CDR3 sequences listed, approximately 25% were seen once; the top ten hold 8.5% to 9%. The CDR3 is 13 residues long. The V gene's germline CDR1 is DFQATT and CDR2 SNEGSKA (reference sequence). Study outcomes and limitations: The appearance of some responding clones in pre-infection memory suggested that cross-reactive memory joined.

This clonotype was counted a few times. Antigen: not known. J is TRBJ2-3 and V is TRBV20-1; TRBD2 agrees at 8 bases. Sequencing input: PBMCs or a T cell subset sorted from them (not recorded which). The origin of this receptor is an adult woman who had mild COVID-19 (a few samples of this study predate the infection). Cell type and time point are not known. The CDR3, as DNA: TGCAATGCGGGGGGCCCGAGCACAGATACGCAGTATTTT. Protein product: CNAGGPSTDTQYF.